This TCR beta chain was recovered during a study of cytomegalovirus exposure and HLA in healthy donors (dated by TCRdb to 2016 to 2017). A note on the overall study: An earlier analysis of approximately 640 of the donors reported about 250 Gb of sequence data and some 120 million unique TCR beta sequences from about 200 million T cells. An early release covering just under 650 HLA-typed donors comprised roughly 300 gigabases of sequencing data and 65 million to 100 million unique TCR sequences. The genetic ancestry cluster associated with self-reported Caucasian donors included 81% of the roughly 390 genotyped donors. The study aimed to test whether cataloging public T cell receptors could reveal signatures of past pathogen exposure. The study profiled the T cell repertoires of hundreds of subjects by immunosequencing and related them to cytomegalovirus serostatus. Besides the first cohort of some 670 subjects, a separate validation cohort made up of 120 different subjects was used. High-throughput TCR immunosequencing, statistical association of individual TCRs with disease status, and machine learning were combined to predict cytomegalovirus infection status. A later analysis re-examined previously published TCR beta repertoires from over 500 donors and added high-resolution HLA genotyping to investigate patterns of TCR occurrence. The later analysis used no new phenotypic data to find candidate immune exposures, relying instead on TCR beta sequences and their occurrence across donors. To decide whether each TCR beta V gene segment behaved as functional or pseudogenic, an earlier analysis of several hundred of the donors relied on high-throughput TCR beta sequencing. Alongside the repertoire data, information on donor age, sex, ethnicity and CMV serostatus was compiled. In a later genetic analysis, genome-wide SNP genotypes for about 55% of the 666 donors were used, and that subset was treated as a discovery cohort. Every discovery cohort repertoire had been produced on one sequencing platform. HLA typing included class I and class II loci at four-digit resolution. Typing coverage differed by locus: A, B, C, DRB1 and DQB1 were typed in roughly 620-640 donors, DQA1 in 522, DPA1 in roughly 590, and DPB1 in just under 490. Because of strong linkage in the cohort, a handful of DR-DQ haplotypes were treated as single units for association and clustering. Among under 450 genotyped donors of the cohort, an average of around 240,000 unique TCR beta nucleotide sequences were sequenced per donor, about a sixth of them non-productive. Here is what the overall study found, with its caveats: In a later analysis, HLA-associated TCR beta chains were found to be more clonally expanded and to have lower generation probabilities than equally common non-associated chains. A cluster of highly shared sequence variants was judged likely to represent a technical artifact of the sequencing pipeline. A total of 164 TCR beta chains were listed by the study as associated with cytomegalovirus. Specific HLA alleles were associated with about 17,000 TCR beta sequences at a false discovery rate of 0.05 in a later analysis. In this cohort, only TCR beta chains were sequenced, and detectable features were limited by the absence of alpha or paired-chain data. While some public TCRs were present in many individuals, most TCR sequences turned up only very rarely across donors. According to a later analysis, parvovirus B19, influenza, CMV and Epstein-Barr virus appeared linked to several top co-occurrence clusters. Correlated functional status among segregating V segments might be attributable to linkage disequilibrium, but an unknown experimental factor could not be ruled out. A further reported finding was that TCR beta sequences accurately predicted the HLA-A and HLA-B alleles for most subjects in the first cohort. A later genetic analysis reported fewer N-insertions in productive TCRs among donors in an Asian-associated ancestry cluster than the 666-donor mean. For the cohort, immune exposure information was limited to CMV serostatus. Some IMGT-functional V segments, including TRBV6-2 and TRBV6-3, could not be told apart with the 87-base-pair reads, so those segments were excluded. The presence/absence analyses assumed that sequencing depth was roughly uniform across donors, and that assumption may not be true. A later analysis found that TCR association rates varied across HLA loci, with DRB1 alleles showing the most associated TCRs and HLA-C alleles the fewest. When HLA alleles, especially DR and DQ, strongly co-occurred, attributing TCR associations to individual alleles was difficult. In both the original and validation cohorts, the classifier was reported to diagnose cytomegalovirus status with high specificity and sensitivity. An association between a missense DCLRE1C variant and V-gene and J-gene trimming of TCR beta chains was found in a later genetic analysis and replicated in an independent cohort. In vitro tests confirmed that a few of the cytomegalovirus-associated TCR beta chains recognize cytomegalovirus antigens. Seventeen rarely observed V segments, including chromosome 9 orphons, were excluded from the earlier analysis of a few hundred of the donors because counts were too low. The authors suggested that the approach could potentially be extended to other disease states and immunological phenotypes. Broadly in line with IMGT annotations, most TCR beta V segments showed up in productive rearrangements about 90% or about 30% of the time in an earlier analysis of about 500 of the donors. Most CMV-associated TCR beta chains appeared to be HLA-restricted in a later analysis, and the HLA associations seemed to be driven largely by CMV exposure. Because HLA typing was unavailable for some donors at each locus, only the typed subset was used in association tests.

The cohort comprised around 700 healthy bone marrow donors. At the time of sampling, all cohort members were nominally healthy, though unrecorded immune exposures were likely present. The donor was CMV seropositive and belonged to the group of about 290 seropositive cohort members. Each donor provided a peripheral blood sample, and peripheral blood mononuclear cells were used for TCR beta sequencing. The Qiagen DNeasy Blood Extraction Kit was used to extract genomic DNA from the blood cell samples. The count of this clone is one. It has no known antigen specificity. No much larger clonotype is one base removed from it; base qualities were not supplied. Preparation of the library involved the immunoSEQ multiplex PCR assay. A mixture of 60 forward primers for TCR Vbeta segments and 13 reverse primers for TCR Jbeta segments was used in the multiplex PCR. The CDR3 region of rearranged TCR beta genes was amplified from genomic DNA by a multiplex PCR assay. Amplified TCR beta libraries were sequenced as 87-base-pair reads on the Illumina HiSeq System. The published analysis was carried out like this. A later analysis counted 65 million to 90 million unique TCR beta chains across the 500 to 850 repertoires, and around 9.9 million of these chains were shared by at least two donors. Raw reads were error-corrected and collapsed into unique sequences by a nearest-neighbor algorithm in which closely related sequences were merged to remove PCR and sequencing errors. V, D and J gene segments were assigned by aligning CDR3 sequences to IMGT reference sequences. For a sequence to be retained, at least a six-nucleotide match to both a V gene segment and a J gene segment was required. A rearrangement counted as productive if the CDR3 had no stop codons and remained in frame with V and J, and every other rearrangement counted as non-productive. CDR3 was defined according to IMGT convention as the region running from the second conserved V-encoded cysteine to the conserved J-encoded phenylalanine. The earlier analysis of 500 to 750 of the donors excluded any sequence lacking an unambiguous match to a single V gene segment. An earlier analysis of a few hundred of the donors called V segments functional above 56.7% productive rearrangements and segregating when the between-donor standard deviation exceeded 5%. A statistical classification framework was built to diagnose cytomegalovirus status from the catalog of TCR beta chain sequences. A later analysis assigned V and J genes by comparing TCR nucleotide sequences with IMGT/GENE-DB human TR gene sequences. In a later analysis, CDR3 sequences and most-parsimonious VDJ recombination scenarios were assigned using the TCRdist pipeline. In a later analysis, every TCR beta chain was defined by the combination of its CDR3 amino acid sequence and its V-gene family, and reads without a unique V-gene family were dropped. As a way to deal with suspected cross-contamination and a sequencing artifact, a later analysis dropped over 550 nucleotide sequences that were highly shared and had low generation probability. For each public chain, a later analysis derived a clonal expansion index from normalized ranks of inferred template counts within each repertoire. Generation probabilities in a later analysis came from a VDJ recombination model fitted to out-of-frame rearrangements, and those results were checked against IGoR. Hypergeometric tests were used in a later analysis to score TCR-TCR, TCR-HLA and TCR-CMV co-occurrence, with a repertoire-size bias correction applied to the TCR pairs. In a later analysis, false discovery rates were estimated by permuting HLA or CMV assignments 20 times. In a later analysis, co-occurring TCRs were grouped using DBSCAN, with TCRdist sequence similarity added in when clustering inside HLA-allele-positive subsets. Co-occurrence clustering excluded repertoires with fewer than 30,000 or more than 120,000 public chains, plus five with anomalous nucleotide sharing. This immuneACCESS table, as held by TCRdb, lists in-frame sequences with V and J called but not all clones. Of the missing ones, under half trace to an unresolved V gene in checked studies; the others have no known cause. That table is the source of V, J and clone size, and D and trimming were worked out from the DNA. The table for this sample lists 80,000 or so clones; roughly 64% of them were counted only once. The ten largest make up more than 5% of the sample.

V is shortened by 3 bases, J by 3 bases, and the region joining them spans 9 bases. Including the terminal cysteine and phenylalanine, the CDR3 comprises 13 residues. Only the CDR3 part of the read is kept: 39 bases, read in frame from the first base. Looking up the germline V gene yields CDR1 ENHRY and CDR2 SYGVKD. The receptor's source is a man between 25 and 39 years old in good health and CMV-seropositive. In this chain, TRBV10-3 is recombined with TRBJ2-7; matching of 5 bases hints at TRBD1 as the D gene. Sequencing input: PBMCs. The CDR3 in this case is CAISDSDSYEQYF. The DNA reads TGTGCCATCAGTGACTCCGACAGCTACGAGCAGTACTTC.